Listed below are T cell receptor beta chains from one sample, sequenced in a study of CD8+ T cells in alopecia areata. Measured with immunoSEQ multiplex PCR; TCRdb has only the in-frame clones, and not every one. Of more than 150,000 clones listed, 40% to 65% were seen once; the top ten hold around 19%. The starting material was CD8+ T cells sorted from blood, obtained at week 0. These receptors all stem from a human donor with alopecia areata. The CDR3 runs from the conserved cysteine through the conserved F or W. Fields, in order: CDR3 protein, CDR3 DNA, J gene, D gene, clone size, V gene. The D gene is left open where the match is weak. Clone size is given for some rows only: seen once, a few or many times, or a class if the clone is expanded.

cdr3_aa: CASSLGLNTEAFF
cdr3_nt: TGTGCCAGCAGCCTAGGCCTGAACACTGAAGCTTTCTTT
j_call: TRBJ1-1
d_call: NA
clone_size: NA
v_call: TRBV11-2

cdr3_aa: CSVAARARGNEQFF
cdr3_nt: TGCAGCGTTGCGGCCAGGGCTCGCGGTAATGAGCAGTTCTTC
j_call: TRBJ2-1
d_call: NA
clone_size: NA
v_call: TRBV29-1

cdr3_aa: CASSAFSRGGTGELFF
cdr3_nt: TGTGCCAGCAGCGCCTTTTCCAGGGGAGGAACCGGGGAGCTGTTTTTT
j_call: TRBJ2-2
d_call: NA
clone_size: NA
v_call: TRBV9

cdr3_aa: CAWSTGTDTEAFF
cdr3_nt: TGTGCCTGGAGCACCGGGACGGACACTGAAGCTTTCTTT
j_call: TRBJ1-1
d_call: NA
clone_size: NA
v_call: TRBV30

cdr3_aa: CASSPRIGEKLFF
cdr3_nt: TGCGCCAGCAGCCCCAGGATTGGCGAAAAACTGTTTTTT
j_call: TRBJ1-4
d_call: NA
clone_size: NA
v_call: TRBV5-1

cdr3_aa: CAWSVPYGNTEAFF
cdr3_nt: TGTGCCTGGAGTGTACCGTATGGAAACACTGAAGCTTTCTTT
j_call: TRBJ1-1
d_call: NA
clone_size: once
v_call: TRBV30

cdr3_aa: CAISGVGGLEGYTF
cdr3_nt: TGTGCCATCAGTGGCGTCGGGGGATTAGAGGGCTACACCTTC
j_call: TRBJ1-2
d_call: NA
clone_size: few
v_call: TRBV10-3

cdr3_aa: CASSLGQGDTEAFF
cdr3_nt: TGTGCCAGCAGTTTAGGGCAGGGTGACACTGAAGCTTTCTTT
j_call: TRBJ1-1
d_call: NA
clone_size: few
v_call: TRBV28

cdr3_aa: CATSRDIQNTEAFF
cdr3_nt: TGTGCCACCAGCAGAGATATCCAAAACACTGAAGCTTTCTTT
j_call: TRBJ1-1
d_call: NA
clone_size: NA
v_call: TRBV15

cdr3_aa: CASSLSRDRRWEQYF
cdr3_nt: TGTGCCAGCTCTCTAAGCCGGGACCGCCGATGGGAGCAGTACTTC
j_call: TRBJ2-7
d_call: NA
clone_size: few
v_call: TRBV27

cdr3_aa: CASSLGGSDTQYF
cdr3_nt: TGTGCCAGCAGCTTAGGAGGGTCAGATACGCAGTATTTT
j_call: TRBJ2-3
d_call: NA
clone_size: NA
v_call: TRBV13

cdr3_aa: CAKGLPSSYNEQFF
cdr3_nt: TGTGCCAAGGGACTTCCTTCCTCCTACAATGAGCAGTTCTTC
j_call: TRBJ2-1
d_call: NA
clone_size: NA
v_call: TRBV2

cdr3_aa: CASSEAGDEQFF
cdr3_nt: TGTGCCAGCAGCGAAGCGGGCGATGAGCAGTTCTTC
j_call: TRBJ2-1
d_call: NA
clone_size: NA
v_call: TRBV9

cdr3_aa: CASSYGSITNTEAFF
cdr3_nt: TGTGCCAGCAGTTACGGTTCCATAACGAACACTGAAGCTTTCTTT
j_call: TRBJ1-1
d_call: NA
clone_size: NA
v_call: TRBV6-6

cdr3_aa: CASSKGGARKNSPLHF
cdr3_nt: TGCGCCAGCAGCAAAGGGGGCGCAAGGAAGAATTCACCCCTCCACTTT
j_call: TRBJ1-6
d_call: TRBD1
clone_size: NA
v_call: TRBV5-1

cdr3_aa: CASSLGVDPPGRFF
cdr3_nt: TGTGCCAGCAGCTTGGGGGTTGATCCTCCGGGGCGGTTCTTC
j_call: TRBJ2-1
d_call: NA
clone_size: NA
v_call: TRBV5-6

cdr3_aa: CASSLSLFLAVNTGELFF
cdr3_nt: TGTGCCAGCAGTTTATCCTTGTTTTTAGCGGTGAACACCGGGGAGCTGTTTTTT
j_call: TRBJ2-2
d_call: NA
clone_size: few
v_call: TRBV27

cdr3_aa: CSVAGTGHGYTF
cdr3_nt: TGCAGCGTTGCTGGGACAGGGCATGGCTACACCTTC
j_call: TRBJ1-2
d_call: TRBD1
clone_size: NA
v_call: TRBV29-1

cdr3_aa: CASREKGNYGYTF
cdr3_nt: TGCGCCAGCAGGGAAAAAGGGAACTATGGCTACACCTTC
j_call: TRBJ1-2
d_call: NA
clone_size: NA
v_call: TRBV5-1

cdr3_aa: CAWRTGDRGELFF
cdr3_nt: TGTGCCTGGAGGACAGGGGATCGAGGGGAGCTGTTTTTT
j_call: TRBJ2-2
d_call: TRBD1
clone_size: few
v_call: TRBV30

cdr3_aa: CSAEAGGYGYTF
cdr3_nt: TGCAGCGCAGAAGCAGGGGGCTATGGCTACACCTTC
j_call: TRBJ1-2
d_call: TRBD1
clone_size: few
v_call: TRBV29-1

cdr3_aa: CASSQDGSSNQPQHF
cdr3_nt: TGCGCCAGCAGCCAAGATGGGAGTAGCAATCAGCCCCAGCATTTT
j_call: TRBJ1-5
d_call: NA
clone_size: few
v_call: TRBV4-3

cdr3_aa: CASSIRQARGYNYGYTF
cdr3_nt: TGCGCCAGCAGTATTAGACAGGCCCGGGGATATAACTATGGCTACACCTTC
j_call: TRBJ1-2
d_call: NA
clone_size: few
v_call: TRBV23-1

cdr3_aa: CASSQDPLGYNEQFF
cdr3_nt: TGCGCCAGCAGCCAAGACCCCCTGGGCTACAATGAGCAGTTCTTC
j_call: TRBJ2-1
d_call: NA
clone_size: NA
v_call: TRBV4-3

cdr3_aa: CAWSDPSTAGYEQYF
cdr3_nt: TGTGCCTGGAGTGATCCGTCCACCGCGGGCTACGAGCAGTACTTC
j_call: TRBJ2-7
d_call: NA
clone_size: few
v_call: TRBV30

cdr3_aa: CASFLGEAFF
cdr3_nt: TGTGCCAGCTTTTTGGGTGAAGCTTTCTTT
j_call: TRBJ1-1
d_call: NA
clone_size: few
v_call: TRBV6-6

cdr3_aa: CSVQFRDRGYEQYF
cdr3_nt: TGCAGCGTTCAATTCCGGGACAGGGGCTACGAGCAGTACTTC
j_call: TRBJ2-7
d_call: TRBD1
clone_size: once
v_call: TRBV29-1

cdr3_aa: CASSTWDQPQHF
cdr3_nt: TGTGCCAGCAGCACGTGGGATCAGCCCCAGCATTTT
j_call: TRBJ1-5
d_call: NA
clone_size: NA
v_call: TRBV5-6

cdr3_aa: CASSSGSSTDTQYF
cdr3_nt: TGTGCCAGCAGCTCGGGATCTAGCACAGATACGCAGTATTTT
j_call: TRBJ2-3
d_call: NA
clone_size: NA
v_call: TRBV9

cdr3_aa: CASSRKTGKETQYF
cdr3_nt: TGTGCCAGCAGCCGCAAGACGGGGAAAGAGACCCAGTACTTC
j_call: TRBJ2-5
d_call: NA
clone_size: NA
v_call: TRBV7-7

cdr3_aa: CASSLERQGFEQYF
cdr3_nt: TGCGCCAGCAGCTTGGAACGACAGGGGTTCGAGCAGTACTTC
j_call: TRBJ2-7
d_call: TRBD1
clone_size: NA
v_call: TRBV5-1

cdr3_aa: CASSLSAGAHYGYTF
cdr3_nt: TGTGCCAGCAGTTTATCGGCAGGGGCCCACTATGGCTACACCTTC
j_call: TRBJ1-2
d_call: NA
clone_size: NA
v_call: TRBV27

cdr3_aa: CAWSPGGPYEQYF
cdr3_nt: TGTGCCTGGAGTCCCGGGGGACCCTACGAGCAGTACTTC
j_call: TRBJ2-7
d_call: NA
clone_size: NA
v_call: TRBV30

cdr3_aa: CASSPSFRDTSGANVLTF
cdr3_nt: TGTGCCAGCAGCCCCTCGTTTCGGGACACCTCTGGGGCCAACGTCCTGACTTTC
j_call: TRBJ2-6
d_call: NA
clone_size: few
v_call: TRBV7-8

cdr3_aa: CASSRRADTQYF
cdr3_nt: TGTGCCAGCAGCCGGAGGGCAGATACGCAGTATTTT
j_call: TRBJ2-3
d_call: NA
clone_size: NA
v_call: TRBV11-3

cdr3_aa: CATSRLQGHTGELFF
cdr3_nt: TGTGCCACCAGCCGGCTACAGGGGCACACCGGGGAGCTGTTTTTT
j_call: TRBJ2-2
d_call: TRBD1
clone_size: many
v_call: TRBV15

cdr3_aa: CAWKGTMNTEAFF
cdr3_nt: TGTGCCTGGAAAGGGACCATGAACACTGAAGCTTTCTTT
j_call: TRBJ1-1
d_call: NA
clone_size: NA
v_call: TRBV30

cdr3_aa: CASRSGYSYNEQFF
cdr3_nt: TGTGCCAGCAGGAGTGGGTACTCCTACAATGAGCAGTTCTTC
j_call: TRBJ2-1
d_call: NA
clone_size: NA
v_call: TRBV2

cdr3_aa: CASSVEGGTNSPLHF
cdr3_nt: TGTGCCAGCAGCGTAGAGGGGGGGACGAATTCACCCCTCCACTTT
j_call: TRBJ1-6
d_call: NA
clone_size: NA
v_call: TRBV9

cdr3_aa: CSVDRTEAEAFF
cdr3_nt: TGCAGCGTTGACAGGACCGAGGCTGAAGCTTTCTTT
j_call: TRBJ1-1
d_call: NA
clone_size: NA
v_call: TRBV29-1

cdr3_aa: CSAGGRAPYNEQFF
cdr3_nt: TGCAGCGCGGGCGGCAGAGCACCCTACAATGAGCAGTTCTTC
j_call: TRBJ2-1
d_call: NA
clone_size: few
v_call: TRBV29-1

cdr3_aa: CASSFLAGAQETQYF
cdr3_nt: TGTGCCAGCAGCTTTTTGGCGGGGGCACAAGAGACCCAGTACTTC
j_call: TRBJ2-5
d_call: NA
clone_size: NA
v_call: TRBV7-8

cdr3_aa: CASSPTGSELFF
cdr3_nt: TGTGCCAGCAGCCCCACGGGTTCCGAGCTGTTTTTT
j_call: TRBJ2-2
d_call: NA
clone_size: few
v_call: TRBV13

cdr3_aa: CASSLAMEYGYTF
cdr3_nt: TGTGCCAGCAGCTTAGCAATGGAGTATGGCTACACCTTC
j_call: TRBJ1-2
d_call: NA
clone_size: NA
v_call: TRBV7-9

cdr3_aa: CASSDKGLGYTF
cdr3_nt: TGTGCCAGCAGTGATAAAGGGCTAGGCTACACCTTC
j_call: TRBJ1-2
d_call: NA
clone_size: once
v_call: TRBV2

cdr3_aa: CSGWVGDTEAFF
cdr3_nt: TGCAGCGGATGGGTGGGGGACACTGAAGCTTTCTTT
j_call: TRBJ1-1
d_call: NA
clone_size: once
v_call: TRBV29-1

cdr3_aa: CASSFPSRGSYNEQFF
cdr3_nt: TGTGCCAGCAGTTTCCCATCGAGGGGCTCCTACAATGAGCAGTTCTTC
j_call: TRBJ2-1
d_call: NA
clone_size: NA
v_call: TRBV28

cdr3_aa: CASSFTFIRTSGDTDTQYF
cdr3_nt: TGTGCCAGCAGTTTTACGTTTATAAGGACTAGCGGCGACACAGATACGCAGTATTTT
j_call: TRBJ2-3
d_call: TRBD2
clone_size: NA
v_call: TRBV28

cdr3_aa: CASSPKADTQYF
cdr3_nt: TGTGCCAGCAGCCCGAAAGCAGATACGCAGTATTTT
j_call: TRBJ2-3
d_call: NA
clone_size: NA
v_call: TRBV7-2

cdr3_aa: CASSGSGGASDTQYF
cdr3_nt: TGCGCCAGCAGTGGGAGTGGGGGGGCCTCAGATACGCAGTATTTT
j_call: TRBJ2-3
d_call: NA
clone_size: NA
v_call: TRBV10-2

cdr3_aa: CAWSVLANNEQFF
cdr3_nt: TGTGCCTGGAGTGTCCTCGCAAACAATGAGCAGTTCTTC
j_call: TRBJ2-1
d_call: NA
clone_size: NA
v_call: TRBV30

cdr3_aa: CASSPGQGGYGYTF
cdr3_nt: TGTGCCAGTAGCCCAGGACAGGGGGGGTATGGCTACACCTTC
j_call: TRBJ1-2
d_call: TRBD1
clone_size: NA
v_call: TRBV19

cdr3_aa: CAWSVPNPRDFYGYTF
cdr3_nt: TGTGCCTGGAGTGTCCCAAATCCCCGGGATTTCTATGGCTACACCTTC
j_call: TRBJ1-2
d_call: NA
clone_size: NA
v_call: TRBV30